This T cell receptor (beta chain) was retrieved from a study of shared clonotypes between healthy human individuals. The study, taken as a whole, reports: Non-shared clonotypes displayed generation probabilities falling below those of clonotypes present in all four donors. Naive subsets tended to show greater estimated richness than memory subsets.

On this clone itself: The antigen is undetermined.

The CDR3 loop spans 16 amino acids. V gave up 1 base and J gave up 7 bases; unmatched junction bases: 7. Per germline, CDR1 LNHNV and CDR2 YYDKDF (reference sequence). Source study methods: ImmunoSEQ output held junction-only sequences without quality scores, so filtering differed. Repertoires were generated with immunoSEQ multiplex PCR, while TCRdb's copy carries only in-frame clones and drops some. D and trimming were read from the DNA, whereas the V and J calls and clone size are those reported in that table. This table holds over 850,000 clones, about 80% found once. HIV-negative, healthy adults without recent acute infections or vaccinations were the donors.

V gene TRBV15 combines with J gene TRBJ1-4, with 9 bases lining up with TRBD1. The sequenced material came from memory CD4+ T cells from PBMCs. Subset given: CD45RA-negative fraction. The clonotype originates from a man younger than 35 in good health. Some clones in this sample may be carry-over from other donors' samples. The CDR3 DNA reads TGTGCCACCAGCAGAGTTTATGAGACAGGGGGTGAAAAACTGTTTTTT. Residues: CATSRVYETGGEKLFF.